Detailed here is one TCR beta chain. Its matching antigen is unknown. The sample comes from a study of long-term antiretroviral therapy in people with HIV. Study details: The oldest samples precede the 2015 immediate-ART recommendation by about a decade. General study points: Repertoire composition at all time points was dominated by clones that had expanded before ART. Subsequent to ART, diversity was augmented yet persisted below that of transplant donor controls.

At the survey level, the v3.0 immunoSEQ assay was run. This table comes from immunoSEQ multiplex PCR, and its TCRdb copy is limited to in-frame clones, with some not included. This table holds 7,000 or so clones, approximately 71% found once. V lost 3 bases and J 4 bases, leaving 6 bases between the germline ends. This CDR3 has 12 residues. Germline values: CDR1 ENHRY, CDR2 SYGVKD. Cryopreserved PBMC samples of about 0.95-10 million cells were used for DNA extraction. The genes are TRBV10-3 and TRBJ1-1; D is perhaps TRBD1 (5 bases). The receptor was isolated from a middle-aged man with HIV. Sequencing used unsorted PBMCs, obtained 0.2 years after starting antiretroviral therapy. The CDR3 DNA follows: TGTGCCATCAGTGACGGGACCACTGAAGCTTTCTTT. Its translation: CAISDGTTEAFF.